These 20 T cell receptor beta chains came from one sample sequenced in a study of cytomegalovirus exposure and HLA in healthy donors. Sequencing was performed with immunoSEQ multiplex PCR; in TCRdb, only in-frame clones are kept and a portion is missing. The repertoire holds 350,000 or so clones, with around 86% as singletons. Sequencing was carried out using PBMCs. The source is a woman aged 18 to 35 in good health and CMV-seronegative.

The rearrangement links TRBV7-2 to TRBJ2-7; possibly TRBD2 for D (6 bases). The CDR3 runs to 16 residues. Per germline, CDR1 SGHTA and CDR2 FQGNSA. Trimming stripped 4 bases from V and 5 bases from J, with 21 bases between. CDR3: CASSSAWTQGGNEQYF. CDR3 nucleotide sequence: TGTGCCAGCAGCTCCGCCTGGACCCAGGGAGGCAACGAGCAGTACTTC. Supplemented by reference TRBV7-2 and TRBJ2-7, the full variable domain reads GAGVSQSPSNKVTEKGKDVELRCDPISGHTALYWYRQSLGQGLEFLIYFQGNSAPDKSGLPSDRFSAERTGGSVSTLTIQRTQQEDSAVYLCASSSAWTQGGNEQYFGPGTRLTVT.

The J gene is TRBJ2-7, the V gene TRBV7-2, with a weak D call TRBD1 (6 bases). This CDR3 has 12 amino acids. V was pared by 5 bases and J by 6 bases, with 11 bases between. CDR1 and CDR2 (germline): SGHTA, FQGNSA. The CDR3 loop reads CASSQQGREQYF. CDR3 nucleotide sequence: TGTGCCAGCAGCCAACAGGGCCGCGAGCAGTACTTC.

The V call is TRBV27, the J call TRBJ2-2; D not resolved. There are 14 residues in the CDR3. Between the trimmed V and J ends, which lost 6 bases and 2 bases, there was a span of 10 bases. The germline CDR1 and CDR2 sequences are MNHEY and SMNVEV (reference sequence). This CDR3 is CASRKQINTGELFF. The CDR3, as DNA: TGTGCCAGCAGGAAACAAATCAACACCGGGGAGCTGTTTTTT.

V gene TRBV29-1 combines with J gene TRBJ1-1, with D hard to call. The CDR3 runs to 12 residues. V gave up 5 bases and J gave up 2 bases, with 9 bases separating them. CDR1 SQVTM and CDR2 ANQGSEA come from the germline V gene. CDR3 sequence: CSVLRHNTEAFF. The CDR3, as DNA: TGCAGCGTTCTTCGACATAACACTGAAGCTTTCTTT.

CDR3 protein: CASSERRRPSYEQYF. CDR3 nucleotides: TGCGCCAGCAGTGAGCGGCGGAGACCCTCCTACGAGCAGTACTTC. The rearrangement links TRBV10-1 to TRBJ2-7; D uncertain. Per the germline V gene, CDR1 is WNHNN and CDR2 is SYGVQD (reference sequence). V was cut by 2 bases and J by 0 bases, with 11 bases left in between. The CDR3 is made up of 15 amino acids.

The chain links TRBV7-2 to TRBJ2-2, with D unresolved. CDR1 SGHTA and CDR2 FQGNSA come from the germline V gene. The germline V and J ends were trimmed by 4 bases and 1 base, with 10 bases remaining between them. CDR3 length equals 15 residues. The CDR3 DNA reads as TGTGCCAGCAGCTCCCTCAGTGGGAACACCGGGGAGCTGTTTTTT. Its translation: CASSSLSGNTGELFF.

This chain links TRBV27 with TRBJ2-7, with D possibly TRBD1 on 6 matching bases. The CDR3 covers 15 residues. Trimming left V 2 bases short and J 1 base short, with 12 bases between. Germline V lookup: CDR1 MNHEY, CDR2 SMNVEV (reference sequence). CDR3 protein: CASSLSTGTSYEQYF. As DNA, the CDR3 is TGTGCCAGCAGTTTAAGCACTGGGACATCCTACGAGCAGTACTTC.

The CDR3 DNA sequence: TGTGCCAGCAGCGGGGGACTAGCGGGAGTTCGGAACACCGGGGAGCTGTTTTTT. Protein: CASSGGLAGVRNTGELFF. The chain has TRBV2 and TRBJ2-2; 14 nucleotides line up with TRBD2. V lost 6 bases to trimming and J lost 1 base; unmatched junction nucleotides: 7. The germline CDR1 and CDR2 sequences are SNHLY and FYNNEI. CDR3 size: 18 residues.

This rearrangement joins TRBV14 to TRBJ1-1, with a possible D match to TRBD1 (5 bases). V shed 4 bases and J shed 9 bases, with 15 bases lying between them. Germline V gene lookup returns CDR1 SGHDN and CDR2 FVKESK. This CDR3 is built from 13 residues. The CDR3 protein is CASSLMPGGKAFF. In DNA form, the CDR3 reads TGTGCCAGCAGCCTAATGCCCGGGGGGAAAGCTTTCTTT.

The chain is built from TRBV2 and TRBJ2-1; 13 positions match TRBD2. CDR3 length equals 15 residues. CDR1 SNHLY and CDR2 FYNNEI come from the germline V gene. The V gene end was trimmed by 1 base and the J gene end by 12 bases; junction bases not matched to a gene: 6. The DNA for the CDR3 is TGTGCCAGCAGTGAAGAACTAGCGGGAGGGCCGGCGCAGTTCTTC. This codes for CASSEELAGGPAQFF.

The genes are TRBV27 and TRBJ2-3; D perhaps matches TRBD1 (6 bases). From germline, CDR1 is MNHEY and CDR2 SMNVEV (reference sequence). This CDR3 is 16 amino acids long. The V end was cut by 5 bases, the J end by 0 bases, with 15 bases between. This CDR3 reads CASSKGQGLSTDTQYF. The CDR3 DNA sequence: TGTGCCAGCAGTAAGGGACAAGGCCTTAGCACAGATACGCAGTATTTT.

The chain links TRBV9 to TRBJ2-2; tentative D call: TRBD1 (5 bases). The V end was cut by 4 bases, the J end by 7 bases, with 11 bases between. The CDR3 contains 13 residues. Germline V gene sequence: CDR1 SGDLS, CDR2 YYNGEE. CDR3 amino acids: CASSLKTVGELFF. As DNA, the CDR3 is TGTGCCAGCAGCCTTAAGACAGTCGGGGAGCTGTTTTTT.

This sequence joins TRBV27 and TRBJ1-5; 7 nucleotides line up with TRBD1. In germline, CDR1 is MNHEY, CDR2 SMNVEV (reference sequence). With 4 bases clipped from V and 0 bases from J, the junction kept 3 bases outside the gene matches. CDR3 length equals 15 residues. The CDR3 loop is CASSSGQSSNQPQHF. The CDR3 nucleotides are TGTGCCAGCAGTTCGGGACAGAGTAGCAATCAGCCCCAGCATTTT.

The sample holds one count of this clone. The chain uses TRBV5-4 and TRBJ2-7; TRBD2 matches 9 bases. The CDR3 consists of 15 residues. V was clipped by 0 bases and J by 3 bases; unmatched bases: 4. Germline V gene lookup returns CDR1 SGHNT and CDR2 YYREEE (reference sequence). The CDR3 region is CASSLDLAGSYEQYF. The CDR3, as DNA: TGTGCCAGCAGCTTGGATCTAGCGGGAAGCTACGAGCAGTACTTC.

This chain uses TRBV27 with TRBJ2-5, with D possibly TRBD2 on 5 matching bases. There are 16 residues in the CDR3. Germline V gene data show CDR1 as MNHEY and CDR2 as SMNVEV (reference sequence). Deletions cut 4 bases from V and 4 bases from J, with 19 bases between. The CDR3: CASSSTVGAPGETQYF. The CDR3 nucleotides read TGTGCCAGCAGTTCGACGGTGGGAGCTCCCGGAGAGACCCAGTACTTC.

The chain carries TRBV29-1 and TRBJ2-7; TRBD2 agrees at 7 bases. CDR3 size: 14 residues. Germline CDR1 SQVTM, CDR2 ANQGSEA. Trimming cost V 5 bases and J 0 bases; bases outside gene matches: 7. The CDR3, as DNA: TGCAGCGTTCTCCTAGCGGAGAGCTCCTACGAGCAGTACTTC. This sequence encodes CSVLLAESSYEQYF.

This clone was seen once. The rearrangement uses TRBV6-5 and TRBJ1-1; D possibly corresponds to TRBD1 (5 bases). From germline, CDR1 is MNHEY and CDR2 SVGAGI. This CDR3 has 14 amino acids. Trimming removed 2 bases at V and 5 bases at J, with 12 bases between. CDR3 region: CASSYLIRGTEAFF. The CDR3 nucleotides read TGTGCCAGCAGTTACCTGATACGGGGGACTGAAGCTTTCTTT.

This sequence joins TRBV4-1 and TRBJ2-7, with D possibly matching TRBD1 (6 bases). Deletions cut 3 bases from V and 2 bases from J, with 17 bases between. Germline values: CDR1 MGHRA, CDR2 YSYEKL. CDR3 size: 16 residues. The CDR3 is CASSHDGTNNPYEQYF. For the CDR3, the DNA is TGCGCCAGCAGCCACGACGGGACAAATAACCCCTACGAGCAGTACTTC.

The chain has TRBV29-1 and TRBJ1-4, with TRBD1 identical over 8 bases. V was pared by 7 bases and J by 5 bases, with 3 bases of the junction left unmatched. Per germline, CDR1 SQVTM and CDR2 ANQGSEA. This CDR3 spans 12 amino acids. CDR3 coding DNA: TGCAGCGGGAGACAGGGGAATGAAAAACTGTTTTTT. This encodes CSGRQGNEKLFF.

V is TRBV5-1 and J is TRBJ2-7; 9 bases map to TRBD1. The CDR3 runs to 15 residues. From germline, CDR1 is SGHRS and CDR2 YFSETQ. Trimming cost V 4 bases and J 5 bases; bases outside gene matches: 10. CDR3 sequence reads: CASSVIQGAENEQYF. The CDR3 bases are TGCGCCAGCAGCGTGATACAGGGGGCTGAAAACGAGCAGTACTTC.